The T cell receptor beta chain described here comes from a study of tumor-infiltrating lymphocytes in primary liver carcinoma. Study findings and constraints: Tumor samples exhibited a significantly greater top-250-clone fraction than blood samples (p = 0.039).

Researchers generated TCR beta cDNA from around 0.55 ug of total RNA, relying on a constant-region primer. Investigators got TCR beta libraries out of three nested multiplex PCR rounds, done with slightly modified ARM-PCR. Running roughly 10 cycles apiece, the first two PCR rounds relied on TRBV1-TRBV30 forward primers together with a C-beta reverse primer. TCRdb fed the multiplex PCR reads into MiXCR, producing one record per CDR3 protein. This table holds more than 95,000 distinct CDR3 sequences, 64% found once. This clonotype appeared many times. Its antigen is still unknown. From unsorted bulk tissue weighing about 18-30 mg, DNA and RNA were co-extracted. The CDR3 is 16 residues long. Germline CDR1 reads SGHDT; CDR2 reads YYEEEE. Between the trimmed V and J ends, which lost 4 bases and 0 bases, there was a span of 14 bases.

This receptor was identified in a woman aged 55-75 years with primary liver carcinoma and hepatitis B virus infection. Sequencing was carried out using liver tumor tissue from sampling region 3. Documented subset: tumor region T3, left-lateral pole. The gene calls are TRBV5-6 and TRBJ2-1; tentatively, D is TRBD1 or TRBD2 (6 bases each). The CDR3 nucleotides read TGTGCCAGCAGCCAGGAGGGGGAGAGCTCCTACAATGAGCAGTTCTTC. Translated, it gives CASSQEGESSYNEQFF. Full variable domain (missing parts from reference TRBV5-6 and TRBJ2-1): DAGVTQSPTHLIKTRGQQVTLRCSPKSGHDTVSWYQQALGQGPQFIFQYYEEEERQRGNFPDRFSGHQFPNYSSELNVNALLLGDSALYLCASSQEGESSYNEQFFGPGTRLTVL.